Shown below are 2 T cell receptor beta chains from a single sample sequenced in a study of cytomegalovirus exposure and HLA in healthy donors. Researchers ran the PCR with 60 Vbeta and 13 Jbeta primers. Profiling relied on immunoSEQ multiplex PCR, and the TCRdb table lists in-frame clones only, not all of them. The sample has fewer than 75,000 clones. The sample taken for sequencing was PBMCs. These receptors were obtained from a boy aged 5-17 years in good health and CMV-seronegative.

The chain couples TRBV19 to TRBJ2-1; 8 bases fit TRBD2. Germline values: CDR1 LNHDA, CDR2 SQIVND (reference sequence). V gave up 4 bases and J gave up 6 bases; unmatched junction bases: 8. The CDR3 spans 15 residues. CDR3 sequence reads: CASSTTGTRRNEQFF. CDR3 nucleotide sequence: TGTGCCAGTAGTACAACCGGGACTAGACGCAATGAGCAGTTCTTC.

V usage is TRBV19 and J usage is TRBJ2-7, with D perhaps matching TRBD2 (6 bases). Germline V gene sequence: CDR1 LNHDA, CDR2 SQIVND (reference sequence). This CDR3 spans 13 amino acids. V was clipped by 0 bases and J by 4 bases, with 7 bases between them. This CDR3 is CASSIEGGYEQYF. In DNA form, the CDR3 reads TGTGCCAGTAGTATAGAGGGGGGTTACGAGCAGTACTTC.